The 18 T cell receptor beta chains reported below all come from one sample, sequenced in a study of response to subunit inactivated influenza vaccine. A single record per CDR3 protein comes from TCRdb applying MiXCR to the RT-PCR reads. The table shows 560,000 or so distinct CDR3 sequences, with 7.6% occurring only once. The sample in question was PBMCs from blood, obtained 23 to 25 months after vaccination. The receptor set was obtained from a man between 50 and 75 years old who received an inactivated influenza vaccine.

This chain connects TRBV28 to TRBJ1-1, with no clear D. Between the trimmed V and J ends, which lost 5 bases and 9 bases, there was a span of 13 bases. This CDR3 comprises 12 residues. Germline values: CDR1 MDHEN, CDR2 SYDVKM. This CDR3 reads CASSPGRSKAFF. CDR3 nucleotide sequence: TGTGCCAGCAGTCCAGGACGGAGCAAAGCTTTCTTT.

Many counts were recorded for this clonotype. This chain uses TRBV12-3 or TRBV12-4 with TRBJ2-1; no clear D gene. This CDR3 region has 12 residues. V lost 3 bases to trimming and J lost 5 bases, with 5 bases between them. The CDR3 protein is CASSLLDNEQFF. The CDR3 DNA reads TGTGCCAGCAGTTTGTTGGACAATGAGCAGTTCTTC.

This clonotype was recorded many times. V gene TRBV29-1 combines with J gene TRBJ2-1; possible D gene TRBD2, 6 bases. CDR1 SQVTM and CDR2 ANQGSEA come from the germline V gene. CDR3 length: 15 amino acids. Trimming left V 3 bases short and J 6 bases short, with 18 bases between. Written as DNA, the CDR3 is TGCAGCGTTGATAGTATCGCGGGAAGTACCAATGAGCAGTTCTTC. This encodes CSVDSIAGSTNEQFF.

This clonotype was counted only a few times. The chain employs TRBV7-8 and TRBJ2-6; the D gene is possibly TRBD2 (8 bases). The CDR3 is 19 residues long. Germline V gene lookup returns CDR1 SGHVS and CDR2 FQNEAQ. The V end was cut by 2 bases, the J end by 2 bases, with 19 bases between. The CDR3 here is CASSLWGQRGLAGANVLTF. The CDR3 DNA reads TGTGCCAGCAGCTTATGGGGACAGCGGGGGCTTGCTGGGGCCAACGTCCTGACTTTC.

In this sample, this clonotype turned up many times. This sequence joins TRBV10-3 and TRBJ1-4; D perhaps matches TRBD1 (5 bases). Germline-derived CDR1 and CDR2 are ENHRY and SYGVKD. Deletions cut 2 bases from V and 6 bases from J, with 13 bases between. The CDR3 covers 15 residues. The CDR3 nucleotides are TGTGCCATCAGTGAGCCGGGACTAGAGGATGAAAAACTGTTTTTT. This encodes CAISEPGLEDEKLFF.

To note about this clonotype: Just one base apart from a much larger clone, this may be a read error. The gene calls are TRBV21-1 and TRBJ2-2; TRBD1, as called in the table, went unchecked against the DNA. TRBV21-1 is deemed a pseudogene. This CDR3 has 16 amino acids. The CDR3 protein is CAISRKGGHGTGELFF. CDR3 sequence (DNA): TGTGCCATCAGCCGAAAGGGGGGCCATGGCACCGGGGAGCTGTTTTTT.

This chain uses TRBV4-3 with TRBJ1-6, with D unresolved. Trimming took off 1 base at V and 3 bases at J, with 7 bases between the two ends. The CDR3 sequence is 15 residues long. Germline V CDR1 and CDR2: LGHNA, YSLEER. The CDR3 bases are TGCGCCAGCAGCCAAGTCCGATACTATAATTCACCCCTCCACTTT. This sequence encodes CASSQVRYYNSPLHF.

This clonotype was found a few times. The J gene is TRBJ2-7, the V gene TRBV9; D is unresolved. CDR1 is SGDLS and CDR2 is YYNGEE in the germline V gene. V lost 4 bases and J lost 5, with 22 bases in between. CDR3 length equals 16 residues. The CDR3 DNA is TGTGCCAGCAGCCCAGAGTACCGGGTTCCCTTCGACGAGCAGTACTTC. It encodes CASSPEYRVPFDEQYF.

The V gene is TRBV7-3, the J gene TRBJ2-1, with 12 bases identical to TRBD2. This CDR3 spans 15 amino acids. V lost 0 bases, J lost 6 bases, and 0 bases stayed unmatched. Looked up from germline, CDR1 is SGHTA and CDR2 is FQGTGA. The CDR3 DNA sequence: TGTGCCAGCAGCTTAACACTAGCGGGAGGCAATGAGCAGTTCTTC. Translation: CASSLTLAGGNEQFF. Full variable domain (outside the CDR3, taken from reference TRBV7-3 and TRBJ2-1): GAGVSQTPSNKVTEKGKYVELRCDPISGHTALYWYRQSLGQGPEFLIYFQGTGAADDSGLPNDRFFAVRPEGSVSTLKIQRTERGDSAVYLCASSLTLAGGNEQFFGPGTRLTVL.

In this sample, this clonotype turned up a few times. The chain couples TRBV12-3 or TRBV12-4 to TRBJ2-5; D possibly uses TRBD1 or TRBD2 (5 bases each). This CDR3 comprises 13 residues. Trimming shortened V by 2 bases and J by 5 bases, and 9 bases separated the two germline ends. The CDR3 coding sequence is TGTGCCAGCAGTTTATCGGGGCACGAGACCCAGTACTTC. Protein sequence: CASSLSGHETQYF.

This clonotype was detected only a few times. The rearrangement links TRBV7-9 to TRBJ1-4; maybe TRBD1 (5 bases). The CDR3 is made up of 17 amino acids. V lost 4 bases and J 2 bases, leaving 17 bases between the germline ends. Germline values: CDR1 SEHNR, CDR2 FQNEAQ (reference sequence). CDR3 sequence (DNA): TGTGCCAGCAGCTCGAGGGCGGGGCCCAGTACTAATGAAAAACTGTTTTTT. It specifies CASSSRAGPSTNEKLFF.

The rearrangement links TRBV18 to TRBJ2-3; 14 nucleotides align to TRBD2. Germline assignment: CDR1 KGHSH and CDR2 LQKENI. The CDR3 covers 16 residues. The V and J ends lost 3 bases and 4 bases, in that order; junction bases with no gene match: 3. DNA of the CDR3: TGTGCCAGCTCACCGCCGGGACTAGCGGGAGCAGATACGCAGTATTTT. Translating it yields CASSPPGLAGADTQYF.

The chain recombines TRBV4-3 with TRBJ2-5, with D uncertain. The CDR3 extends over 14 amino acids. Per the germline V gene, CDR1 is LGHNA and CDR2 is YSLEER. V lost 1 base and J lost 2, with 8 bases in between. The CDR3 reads CASSQGLKQETQYF. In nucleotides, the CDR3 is TGCGCCAGCAGCCAAGGACTTAAACAAGAGACCCAGTACTTC.

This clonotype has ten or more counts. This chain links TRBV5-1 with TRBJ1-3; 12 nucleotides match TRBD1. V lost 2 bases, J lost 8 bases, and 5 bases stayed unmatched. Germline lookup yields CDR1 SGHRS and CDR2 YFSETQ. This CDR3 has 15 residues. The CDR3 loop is CASSFGTGGLYTIYF. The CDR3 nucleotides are TGCGCCAGCAGCTTCGGGACAGGGGGCTTGTACACCATATATTTT.

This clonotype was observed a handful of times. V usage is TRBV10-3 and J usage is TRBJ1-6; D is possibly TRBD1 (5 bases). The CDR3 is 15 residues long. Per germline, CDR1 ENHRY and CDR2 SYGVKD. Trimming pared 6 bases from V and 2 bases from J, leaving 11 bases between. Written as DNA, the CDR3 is TGTGCCATCAGGGCGGGGCTAACCTATAATTCACCCCTCCACTTT. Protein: CAIRAGLTYNSPLHF.

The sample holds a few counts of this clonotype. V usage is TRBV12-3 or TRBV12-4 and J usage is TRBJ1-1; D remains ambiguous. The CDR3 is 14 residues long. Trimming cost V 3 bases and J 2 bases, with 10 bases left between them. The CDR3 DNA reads TGTGCCAGCAGTTTTTCTCCGGGCAACACTGAAGCTTTCTTT. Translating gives CASSFSPGNTEAFF.

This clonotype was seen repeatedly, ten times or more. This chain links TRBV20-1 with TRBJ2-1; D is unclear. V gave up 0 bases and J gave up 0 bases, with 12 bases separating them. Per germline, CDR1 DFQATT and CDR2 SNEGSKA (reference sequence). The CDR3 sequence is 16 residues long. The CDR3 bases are TGCAGTGCTAGAGATTTCGGCCGATTCTCCTACAATGAGCAGTTCTTC. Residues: CSARDFGRFSYNEQFF.

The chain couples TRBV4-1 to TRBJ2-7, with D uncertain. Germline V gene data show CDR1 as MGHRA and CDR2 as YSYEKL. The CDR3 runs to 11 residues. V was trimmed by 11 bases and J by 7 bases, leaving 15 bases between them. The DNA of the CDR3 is TGCGCCTTCAGCCAAGCATCGGAGCAGTACTTC. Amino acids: CAFSQASEQYF.